Detailed here is one T cell receptor (beta chain). Its specificity is unknown. These data originate in a study of cytomegalovirus exposure and HLA in healthy donors. Findings and caveats of the study: In a later analysis, TCR association rates varied by HLA locus: DRB1 most, HLA-C fewest. Cytomegalovirus association was listed for about 180 TCR beta chains.

A multiplex PCR was run with 60 Vbeta primers and 13 Jbeta primers. Produced via immunoSEQ multiplex PCR; TCRdb's table is partial and in-frame only. The table has over 130,000 clones, 82% seen once. Losses at the gene ends were 0 bases for V and 6 bases for J; bases not matched to a gene: 13. Germline values: CDR1 MGHRA, CDR2 YSYEKL. CDR3 length equals 18 residues. The specimen sequenced was PBMCs. The TCR originated in a male donor in good health and CMV-seronegative. The chain combines TRBV4-1 with TRBJ2-7; 11 nucleotides line up with TRBD1. DNA of the CDR3: TGCGCCAGCAGCCAAGATGGAGGGAACACCGGGACAGGGGGCGAGCAGTACTTC. As protein: CASSQDGGNTGTGGEQYF.